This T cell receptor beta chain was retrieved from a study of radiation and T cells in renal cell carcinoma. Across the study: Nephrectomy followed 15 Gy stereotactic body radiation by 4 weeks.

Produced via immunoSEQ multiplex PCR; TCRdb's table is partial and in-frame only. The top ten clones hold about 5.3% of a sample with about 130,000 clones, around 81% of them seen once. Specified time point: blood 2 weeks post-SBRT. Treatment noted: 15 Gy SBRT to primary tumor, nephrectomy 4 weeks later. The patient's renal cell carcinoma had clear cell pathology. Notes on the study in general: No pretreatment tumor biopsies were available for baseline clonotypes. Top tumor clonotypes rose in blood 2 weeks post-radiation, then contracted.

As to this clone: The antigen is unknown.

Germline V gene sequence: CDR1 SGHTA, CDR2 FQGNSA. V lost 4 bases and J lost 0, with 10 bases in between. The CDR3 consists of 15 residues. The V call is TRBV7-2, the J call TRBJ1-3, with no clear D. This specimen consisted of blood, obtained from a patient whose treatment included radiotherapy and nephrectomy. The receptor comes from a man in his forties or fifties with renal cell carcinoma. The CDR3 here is CASSWNSNSGNTIYF. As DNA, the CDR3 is TGTGCCAGCAGCTGGAACAGTAACTCTGGAAACACCATATATTTT.